This T cell receptor (delta chain) comes out of a study of gamma-delta T cells after stem cell transplantation. This CDR3 comprises 19 residues. CDR1 is TVYSNPD and CDR2 is GDNSRS in the germline V gene (reference sequence). With 2 bases removed from V and 0 bases from J, the gap between germline ends came to 28 bases. TCRdb re-called clones from the RT-PCR reads via CATT. The top ten hold 55% to 80% of the sample, which has around 16,000 delta-chain clones, over 8% seen once. The sequence was collected from a human donor. It is not recorded whose cells these are; they may come from a transplant donor. The genes are TRDV3 and TRDJ1, with D possibly TRDD3 on 5 matching bases. The sample taken for sequencing was gamma-delta T cells. The CDR3 region is CAFDTCTTEKEEYTDKLIF. CDR3 nucleotides: TGTGCCTTTGATACATGTACTACCGAGAAAGAAGAGTACACCGATAAACTCATCTTT.